This TCR beta chain appears in the sequencing data of a study of monozygotic twins with inflammatory bowel disease. Overall study results and limits: Clonotype sharing was lower in IBD patients than healthy twins, most markedly with disease activity.

A template switching step added UMIs, each with a 6-nucleotide sample barcode. No DNA is given; TCRdb re-called the 5' RACE reads and lists each CDR3 protein once. The sample data list a few hundred thousand distinct CDR3 sequences. Concerning this clonotype itself: Its antigen is unidentified.

Germline V CDR1 and CDR2: SGHAT, FQDESV (reference sequence). This CDR3 region has 18 residues. The material sequenced was blood. This sequence originates from a human donor with ulcerative colitis or Crohn's disease, or a healthy co-twin of an affected twin (not recorded which). This chain links TRBV11-1 with TRBJ2-1; the D call from TCRdb, TRBD2, cannot be confirmed without DNA. Here the CDR3 reads CASSRGPAGGPWGNEQFF.